The clone carrying this T cell receptor (beta chain) was counted between two and nine times. Preparing the TCRbeta library involved the use of unique molecular identifiers. TCRdb analysed the PCR reads with MiXCR anew, one entry per CDR3 protein. There are 250,000 to 350,000 distinct CDR3 sequences in the sample; around 9.6% occur only once, and about 9.4% lies in the top ten. The V gene lost 6 bases and the J gene lost 6 bases, with 14 bases spanning the gap. The CDR3 has 13 residues. Germline V gives CDR1 MDHEN, CDR2 SYDVKM. The data were obtained in a study of T-cell reconstitution after alpha-beta-depleted transplantation in children.

This chain links TRBV28 with TRBJ1-2; TRBD1 might be the D (5 bases). The sequence came from a human donor who donated a stem cell graft to a child with SCID. The sample consisted of PBMCs from the stem cell graft donor, taken from the stem cell graft. This chain's CDR3 is CASSLILGDGYTF. In DNA form, the CDR3 reads TGTGCCAGCAGCCTTATATTGGGGGATGGCTACACCTTC.